The 21 T cell receptor beta chains below come from one sample, sequenced in a study of identical twins. Via MiXCR, TCRdb re-called the 5' RACE reads, giving one row per CDR3 protein. The sample lists some 250,000 distinct CDR3 sequences, 5.5% to 7.5% occurring once. The same data also went into a second study, on T cells expressing NK-cell markers.

Specimen: CD8+ T cells sorted from blood. These receptors were collected from a woman younger than 35 in good health.

This clonotype was counted a few times. CDR3 DNA sequence: TGTGCCAGCGGAGCCACCGGACGGGACACTGAAGCTTTCTTT. Encoded protein: CASGATGRDTEAFF. The chain carries TRBV12-3 or TRBV12-4 and TRBJ1-1; D not resolved. The ends were cut back, 8 bases at V and 3 bases at J, with 16 bases in the middle. The CDR3 is made up of 14 amino acids.

This clonotype was detected ten times or more. The V call is TRBV12-3 or TRBV12-4, the J call TRBJ2-3, with D unresolved. Trimming removed 6 bases from V and 2 bases from J, with 12 bases in between. The CDR3 is 14 amino acids. CDR3 sequence reads: CASSLMDPTDTQYF. DNA for the CDR3: TGTGCCAGCAGCTTAATGGACCCCACAGATACGCAGTATTTT.

On this clonotype: A much larger clonotype is one base distant, so this may be a read error. This is likely a read error, given that the CDR3 carries no conserved phenylalanine or tryptophan at its end. The chain has TRBV7-9 and TRBJ2-1; the D is unclear. Germline CDR1 and CDR2: SEHNR and FQNEAQ (reference sequence). This CDR3 is built from 11 residues. V was shortened by 5 bases and J by 6 bases, with 5 bases between the two germline ends. The CDR3 sequence is CASSRVNEQFL. The CDR3 DNA follows: TGTGCCAGCAGCCGGGTCAATGAGCAGTTCCTC.

The V gene is TRBV11-2, the J gene TRBJ1-5; TRBD1 agrees at 12 bases. The ends lost 5 bases at V and 6 bases at J; junction bases unmatched: 5. The CDR3 has 15 residues. Germline CDR1 is SGHAT and CDR2 is FQNNGV. The CDR3: CASSAGTGGSQPQHF. The CDR3 coding sequence is TGTGCCAGCAGCGCCGGGACAGGGGGCAGTCAGCCCCAGCATTTT.

This clonotype showed up many times. The rearrangement joins TRBV20-1 to TRBJ2-1; no definite D call. Germline values: CDR1 DFQATT, CDR2 SNEGSKA (reference sequence). This CDR3 has 15 residues. The ends were cut back, 2 bases at V and 6 bases at J, with 17 bases in the middle. This CDR3 reads CSARWTGLGSNEQFF. CDR3 in DNA: TGCAGTGCTAGATGGACGGGCCTTGGGTCCAATGAGCAGTTCTTC.

The genes are TRBV4-1 and TRBJ1-2, with D maybe TRBD1 (5 bases). V gave up 1 base and J gave up 5 bases, with 20 bases separating them. The CDR3 length is 17 residues. Per germline, CDR1 MGHRA and CDR2 YSYEKL. DNA for the CDR3: TGCGCCAGCAGCCAAGCTGCTCTAAAGGGGAGTAATTATGGCTACACCTTC. It translates to CASSQAALKGSNYGYTF.

This clonotype was seen only a few times. This chain links TRBV11-2 with TRBJ1-1; 10 bases are shared with TRBD1. The CDR3 runs to 17 residues. Germline loops: CDR1 SGHAT, CDR2 FQNNGV. The J segment lost 0 bases and the V segment lost 3 bases, leaving 7 bases of the junction unmatched. CDR3 sequence: CASSFPGQGTMNTEAFF. CDR3 nucleotide sequence: TGTGCCAGCAGCTTTCCGGGACAGGGGACGATGAACACTGAAGCTTTCTTT.

This rearrangement joins TRBV5-3 to TRBJ1-1, with D uncertain. TRBV5-3 qualifies as an ORF whose function is uncertain. The V and J ends lost 7 bases and 8 bases respectively, with 12 bases between them. This CDR3 comprises 11 residues. The CDR3 here is CARPQKPEAFF. In nucleotides, the CDR3 is TGTGCCAGACCGCAGAAACCCGAAGCTTTCTTT.

This clonotype has just a few counts. The CDR3 sequence: CAWNGGGPGEQYF. As DNA, the CDR3 is TGTGCCTGGAACGGGGGAGGGCCGGGCGAGCAGTACTTC. V is TRBV30 and J is TRBJ2-7; TRBD2 matches 7 bases. This CDR3 comprises 13 residues. J was trimmed by 6 bases and V by 4 bases; bases with no gene match: 9. Germline CDR1 and CDR2: GTSNPN and SVGIG (reference sequence). Variable domain in full (rest from reference TRBV30 and TRBJ2-7): SQTIHQWPATLVQPVGSPLSLECTVEGTSNPNLYWYRQAAGRGLQLLFYSVGIGQISSEVPQNLSASRPQDRQFILSSKKLLLSDSGFYLCAWNGGGPGEQYFGPGTRLTVT.

A note on this clonotype: One base away lies a much larger clone, so this may be a sequencing read error. This chain uses TRBV12-3 or TRBV12-4 with TRBJ1-1; D gene ambiguous. The CDR3 is 12 residues long. The DNA for the CDR3 is TGTGCCAGCAGGTTAGCCGGGATAGAAGCTTTCTTT. Amino acids: CASRLAGIEAFF.

The chain employs TRBV19 and TRBJ2-1; 10 bases agree with TRBD1. This CDR3 has 14 residues. CDR1 is LNHDA and CDR2 is SQIVND in the germline V gene (reference sequence). V dropped 6 bases and J dropped 4; count of bases not matched to a gene: 3. The chain's CDR3 is CASRTGGGYNEQFF. The CDR3 DNA reads TGTGCCAGTAGGACAGGGGGCGGTTACAATGAGCAGTTCTTC.

This sequence joins TRBV3-1 and TRBJ2-1; the D call may be TRBD1 or TRBD2 (6 bases each). Trimming took 8 bases from V and 9 from J, leaving 29 bases between them. CDR1 and CDR2 (germline): LGHDT, YNNKEL (reference sequence). This CDR3 spans 17 amino acids. As DNA, the CDR3 is TGTGCCAGCTCCAAAGAGGTCCCGGGGGCACCTGGTAGTGAGCAGTTCTTC. The encoded protein is CASSKEVPGAPGSEQFF.

This chain connects TRBV9 to TRBJ2-1; 10 bases are shared with TRBD2. The germline V gene has CDR1 SGDLS and CDR2 YYNGEE. Unmatched junction bases numbered 7, after V lost 2 bases and J lost 2 bases. The CDR3 contains 17 residues. CDR3 amino acids: CASSVTGLADTYNEQFF. For the CDR3, the DNA is TGTGCCAGCAGCGTCACCGGACTAGCGGACACCTACAATGAGCAGTTCTTC.

This clonotype was counted only a few times. V is TRBV12-3 or TRBV12-4 and J is TRBJ1-5, with 7 bases identical to TRBD1. V gave up 3 bases and J gave up 5 bases; unmatched junction bases: 4. This CDR3 comprises 14 residues. The CDR3 reads CASSLGTDYQPQHF. The CDR3 DNA is TGTGCCAGCAGTTTGGGGACAGATTATCAGCCCCAGCATTTT.

This clonotype showed up just a few times. The J gene is TRBJ2-7, the V gene TRBV5-6; TRBD2 matches 7 bases. Germline CDR1 is SGHDT and CDR2 is YYEEEE. J lost 1 base, V lost 7 bases, and 11 bases had no gene match. The CDR3 length is 15 residues. The chain's CDR3 is CASAQGGLGSYEQYF. The CDR3 DNA sequence: TGTGCCAGCGCCCAGGGAGGACTAGGGTCCTACGAGCAGTACTTC.

The chain employs TRBV9 and TRBJ2-5, with 8 bases matching TRBD2. Germline CDR1 reads SGDLS; CDR2 reads YYNGEE. After removal of 3 bases from V and 4 bases from J, the junction contained 8 bases not matched to a gene. This CDR3 contains 15 residues. CDR3 bases: TGTGCCAGCAGCGCCGGGACTAGTACCCCAGAGACCCAGTACTTC. Residues: CASSAGTSTPETQYF.

The chain has TRBV9 and TRBJ2-1; TRBD2 aligns across 10 bases. CDR3 length equals 15 residues. CDR1 SGDLS and CDR2 YYNGEE come from the germline V gene. The ends lost 2 bases at V and 8 bases at J; junction bases unmatched: 7. CDR3 sequence reads: CASSVLAGGSDEQFF. In DNA, the CDR3 is TGTGCCAGCAGCGTCTTAGCGGGGGGTAGTGATGAGCAGTTCTTC.

This clonotype has a count of ten or more. The chain links TRBV7-9 to TRBJ2-3; D possibly corresponds to TRBD1 (6 bases). This CDR3 is 14 amino acids long. The V gene's germline CDR1 is SEHNR and CDR2 FQNEAQ (reference sequence). V was shortened by 5 bases and J by 3 bases, with 12 bases between the two germline ends. The CDR3: CASSRQDITDTQYF. The CDR3 DNA is TGTGCCAGCAGCAGACAGGATATAACAGATACGCAGTATTTT. The variable domain in full, with the rest retrieved from reference TRBV7-9 and TRBJ2-3, is DTGVSQNPRHKITKRGQNVTFRCDPISEHNRLYWYRQTLGQGPEFLTYFQNEAQLEKSRLLSDRFSAERPKGSFSTLEIQRTEQGDSAMYLCASSRQDITDTQYFGPGTRLTVL.

In its sample, this clonotype was seen a few times. V gene TRBV29-1 combines with J gene TRBJ2-7, with D maybe TRBD2 (6 bases). V gave up 1 base and J gave up 0 bases, with 16 bases separating them. Germline V CDR1 and CDR2: SQVTM, ANQGSEA. This CDR3 spans 16 amino acids. The CDR3 sequence: CSVEGEEGGVSYEQYF. CDR3 coding DNA: TGCAGCGTTGAAGGAGAGGAGGGTGGCGTCTCCTACGAGCAGTACTTC.

The chain is built from TRBV3-1 and TRBJ1-1; D may be TRBD1 (5 bases). Trimming pared 0 bases from V and 8 bases from J, leaving 10 bases between. Germline assignment: CDR1 LGHDT and CDR2 YNNKEL (reference sequence). This CDR3 is built from 13 residues. CDR3 in DNA: TGTGCCAGCAGCCAAGATCCGACAGAAGAAGCTTTCTTT. Amino acids: CASSQDPTEEAFF.

The gene calls are TRBV6-5 and TRBJ1-2; possibly TRBD1 for D (5 bases). The ends were cut back, 6 bases at V and 8 bases at J, with 16 bases in the middle. The length of the CDR3 is 13 residues. Germline loops: CDR1 MNHEY, CDR2 SVGAGI. CDR3 nucleotides: TGTGCCAGCAGGTTACAGGCTCAAAGCGGCTACACCTTC. Residues: CASRLQAQSGYTF.